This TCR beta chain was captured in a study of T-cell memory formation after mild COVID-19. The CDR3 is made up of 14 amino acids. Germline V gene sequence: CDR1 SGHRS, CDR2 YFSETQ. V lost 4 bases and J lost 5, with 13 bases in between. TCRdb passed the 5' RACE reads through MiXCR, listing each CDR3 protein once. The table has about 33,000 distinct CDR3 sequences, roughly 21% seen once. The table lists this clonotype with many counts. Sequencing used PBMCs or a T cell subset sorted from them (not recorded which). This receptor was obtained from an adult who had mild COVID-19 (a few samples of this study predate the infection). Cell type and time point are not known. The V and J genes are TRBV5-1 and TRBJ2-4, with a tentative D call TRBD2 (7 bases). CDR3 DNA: TGCGCCAGCAGCGCCGGGGGGCCACAAAACATTCAGTACTTC. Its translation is CASSAGGPQNIQYF.